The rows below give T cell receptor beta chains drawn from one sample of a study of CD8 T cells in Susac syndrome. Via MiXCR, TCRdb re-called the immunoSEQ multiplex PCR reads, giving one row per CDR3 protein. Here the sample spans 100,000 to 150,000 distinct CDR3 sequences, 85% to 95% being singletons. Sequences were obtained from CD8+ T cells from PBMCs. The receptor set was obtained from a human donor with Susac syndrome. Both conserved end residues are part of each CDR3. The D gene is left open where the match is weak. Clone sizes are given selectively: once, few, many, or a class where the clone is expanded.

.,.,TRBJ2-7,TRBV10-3,CAISDPGQRRREQYF,TGTGCCATCAGCGACCCCGGACAGCGTCGTCGGGAGCAGTACTTC
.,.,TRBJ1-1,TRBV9,CASSVTDMNTEAFF,TGTGCCAGCAGCGTAACCGATATGAACACTGAAGCTTTCTTT
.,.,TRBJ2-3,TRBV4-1,CASSQVTGTGYFGDTQYF,TGCGCCAGCAGCCAAGTTACGGGAACAGGGTATTTTGGTGATACGCAGTATTTT
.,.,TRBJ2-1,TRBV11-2,CASSLGDGGLGFF,TGTGCCAGCAGCTTAGGAGACGGTGGGTTGGGGTTCTTC
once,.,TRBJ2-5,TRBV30,CAWSRLSNRETQYF,TGTGCCTGGAGCCGGTTATCAAATCGGGAGACCCAGTACTTC
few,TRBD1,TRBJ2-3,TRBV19,CASGTGGTDTQYF,TGTGCCAGTGGGACAGGGGGCACAGATACGCAGTATTTT
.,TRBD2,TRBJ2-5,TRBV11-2,CASRAVLAGQETQYF,TGTGCCAGCCGGGCGGTACTAGCGGGGCAAGAGACCCAGTACTTC
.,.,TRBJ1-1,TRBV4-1,CASSQRGNTEAFF,TGCGCCAGCAGCCAACGCGGGAACACTGAAGCTTTCTTT
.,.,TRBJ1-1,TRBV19,CASSSSGRATEAFF,TGTGCCAGTAGTTCCTCAGGGAGGGCCACTGAAGCTTTCTTT
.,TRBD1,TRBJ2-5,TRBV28,CASSWGSGTGGKETQYF,TGTGCCAGCAGTTGGGGGTCCGGGACAGGGGGAAAAGAGACCCAGTACTTC
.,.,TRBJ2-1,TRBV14,CASSHGGPGSYNEQFF,TGTGCCAGCAGCCACGGGGGGCCAGGTTCCTACAATGAGCAGTTCTTC
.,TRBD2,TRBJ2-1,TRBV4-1,CASSQVGEGNEQFF,TGCGCCAGCAGCCAAGTAGGGGAGGGCAATGAGCAGTTCTTC
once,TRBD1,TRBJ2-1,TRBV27,CASSPPGQGVNGEQFF,TGTGCCAGCAGTCCCCCCGGACAGGGGGTTAATGGTGAGCAGTTCTTC
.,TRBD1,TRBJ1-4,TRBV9,CASTPGQGAREKLFF,TGTGCCAGCACCCCGGGGCAGGGGGCGAGGGAAAAACTGTTTTTT
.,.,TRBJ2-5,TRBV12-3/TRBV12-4,CASSSGLETQYF,TGTGCCAGCAGTTCAGGGTTGGAGACCCAGTACTTC
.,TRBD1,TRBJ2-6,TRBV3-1,CASSQGQGAGANVLTF,TGTGCCAGCAGCCAGGGACAGGGGGCTGGGGCCAACGTCCTGACTTTC
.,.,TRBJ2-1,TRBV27,CASSLGTGEQFF,TGTGCCAGCAGTTTGGGCACTGGTGAGCAGTTCTTC
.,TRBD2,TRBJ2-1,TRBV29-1,CSVAGLAGGLMVPYNEQFF,TGCAGCGTTGCAGGACTAGCGGGGGGGCTTATGGTCCCCTACAATGAGCAGTTCTTC
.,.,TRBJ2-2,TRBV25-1,CASSGEGELFF,TGTGCCAGCAGTGGGGAGGGGGAGCTGTTTTTT
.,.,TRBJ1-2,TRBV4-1,CASSQARGLGYGYTF,TGCGCCAGCAGCCAGGCGCGGGGCTTAGGCTATGGCTACACCTTC
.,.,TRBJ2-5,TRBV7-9,CASSPTIEETQYF,TGTGCCAGCAGCCCGACCATTGAAGAGACCCAGTACTTC
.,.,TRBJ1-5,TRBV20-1,CSARGGGGYDGNQPQHF,TGCAGTGCTAGGGGCGGGGGAGGCTATGACGGCAATCAGCCCCAGCATTTT
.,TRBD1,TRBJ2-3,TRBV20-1,CSAKTGTGDTDTQYF,TGCAGTGCTAAAACCGGGACAGGGGACACAGATACGCAGTATTTT
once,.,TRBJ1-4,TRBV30,CAWKEVENEKLFF,TGTGCCTGGAAGGAGGTTGAAAATGAAAAACTGTTTTTT
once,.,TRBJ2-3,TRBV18,CASSPPFTDTQYF,TGTGCCAGCTCACCACCGTTCACAGATACGCAGTATTTT
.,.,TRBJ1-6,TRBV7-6,CASSLKNNSPLHF,TGTGCCAGCAGCTTAAAGAATAATTCACCCCTCCACTTT
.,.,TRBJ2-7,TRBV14,CASSHPVIGLYEQYF,TGTGCCAGCAGCCACCCGGTAATCGGCCTCTACGAGCAGTACTTC
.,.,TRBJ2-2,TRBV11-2,CASSLWGQELFF,TGTGCCAGCAGCTTATGGGGACAGGAGCTGTTTTTT
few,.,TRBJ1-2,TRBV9,CASSVGGGSYGYTF,TGTGCCAGCAGCGTCGGCGGGGGTAGCTATGGCTACACCTTC
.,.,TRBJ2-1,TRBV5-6,CASSSSLAEQFF,TGTGCCAGCAGCTCCTCGCTAGCAGAGCAGTTCTTC
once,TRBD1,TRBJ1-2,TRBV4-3,CASSQDPAGGRDGYTF,TGCGCCAGCAGCCAAGATCCGGCAGGGGGCCGGGATGGCTACACCTTC
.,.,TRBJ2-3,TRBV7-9,CASSLSGLNTQYF,TGTGCCAGCAGCTTAAGTGGACTTAATACGCAGTATTTT
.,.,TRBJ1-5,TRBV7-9,CASSLGSGQGDSNQPQHF,TGTGCCAGCAGCTTAGGATCAGGCCAAGGTGATAGCAATCAGCCCCAGCATTTT
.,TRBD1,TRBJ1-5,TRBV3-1,CASSQEGQGANQPQHF,TGTGCCAGCAGCCAAGAGGGACAGGGGGCAAATCAGCCCCAGCATTTT
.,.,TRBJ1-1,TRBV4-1,CASSQDLVRAFF,TGCGCCAGCAGCCAAGATCTGGTGCGAGCTTTCTTT
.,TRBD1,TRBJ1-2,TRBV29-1,CSVTDRAGYTF,TGCAGCGTCACGGACAGGGCTGGCTACACCTTC
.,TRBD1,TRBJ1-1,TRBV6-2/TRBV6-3,CASSQTTGPLLTEAFF,TGTGCCAGCAGCCAGACGACAGGGCCCTTGCTCACTGAAGCTTTCTTT
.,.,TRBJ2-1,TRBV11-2,CASSSDGRNEQFF,TGTGCCAGCAGCTCGGACGGTAGGAATGAGCAGTTCTTC
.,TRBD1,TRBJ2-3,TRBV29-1,CSVEAEGQPTDTQYF,TGCAGCGTTGAAGCTGAGGGACAGCCCACAGATACGCAGTATTTT
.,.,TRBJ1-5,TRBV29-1,CSATPPGAPSNQPQHF,TGCAGCGCTACGCCCCCGGGAGCGCCTAGCAATCAGCCCCAGCATTTT
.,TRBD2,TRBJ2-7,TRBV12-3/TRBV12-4,CASSSTSGGASEQYF,TGTGCCAGCAGCTCGACTAGCGGGGGGGCGAGCGAGCAGTACTTC
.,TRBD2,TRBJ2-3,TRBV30,CAWSVLATDTQYF,TGTGCCTGGAGTGTACTAGCGACAGATACGCAGTATTTT
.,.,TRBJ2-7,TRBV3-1,CASSQDPLYEQYF,TGTGCCAGCAGCCAAGATCCACTCTACGAGCAGTACTTC